These T cell receptor beta chains were read from a single sample in a study of T cell repertoires in cytomegalovirus infection. The antigens for these receptors are not known. TCRdb called the reads again in MiXCR, with one record for every CDR3 protein. This sample has 100,000 or so distinct CDR3 sequences, with under 45% found just once. Sequencing used CD8+ T cells from cultured PBMCs, obtained from culture after CMV antigen stimulation. Source of these receptors: a human donor in good health (CMV status not recorded). Some clones in this sample may be carry-over from other donors' samples. CDR3s include the opening cysteine and the closing phenylalanine or tryptophan. The D gene is left open where the match is weak. The size field is filled for only some rows; it gives once, few, many or a size class.

j_call clone_size v_call d_call cdr3_nt cdr3_aa
TRBJ1-1 . TRBV7-9 . TGTGCCAGCAGCTTCGGAACGAACACTGAAGCTTTCTTT CASSFGTNTEAFF
TRBJ2-3 . TRBV29-1 . TGCAGCGTTGAACAGAATCCAGATACGCAGTATTTT CSVEQNPDTQYF
TRBJ1-1 . TRBV7-2 . TGTGCCAGCAGCTTAGACCTAGGAGCGAACACTGAAGCTTTCTTT CASSLDLGANTEAFF
TRBJ1-5 . TRBV7-6 . TGTGCCAGCAGCTTAGCGGGGGGCAGGGATGTTGGACAGCCCCAGCATTTT CASSLAGGRDVGQPQHF
TRBJ1-4 . TRBV7-6 . TGTGCCAGCAGCCTCGGAGGGGGGAGTGGGGAAAAACTGTTTTTT CASSLGGGSGEKLFF
TRBJ2-1 . TRBV20-1 TRBD1 TGCAGTGCTAGTAACTATCGGGACAGAGGGCTCAATGAGCAGTTCTTC CSASNYRDRGLNEQFF
TRBJ1-1 . TRBV7-6 . TGTGCCAGCAGCCCTCGAACAGGGCCCGAAGCTTTCTTT CASSPRTGPEAFF
TRBJ2-1 . TRBV6-5 TRBD2 TGTGCCAGCAGTTTACTCGGGGGGGACAATGAGCAGTTCTTC CASSLLGGDNEQFF
TRBJ1-2 . TRBV9 . TGTGCCAGCAGACAGGGCGGGGGCTACACCTTC CASRQGGGYTF
TRBJ1-1 few TRBV7-8 . TGTGCCAGCACCCCGGGGGTTTACACTGAAGCTTTCTTT CASTPGVYTEAFF
TRBJ2-2 . TRBV5-5 . TGTGCCAGCAGCTCGCGATGGGGGGTCCCAAACACCGGGGAGCTGTTTTTT CASSSRWGVPNTGELFF
TRBJ2-7 . TRBV7-8 . TGTGCCAGCAGCCCCCAGGGGAACGAGCAGTACTTC CASSPQGNEQYF
TRBJ2-3 . TRBV12-3/TRBV12-4 . TGTGCCAGCAGCATACCGGGAAGGTCAGATACGCAGTATTTT CASSIPGRSDTQYF